This T cell receptor (beta chain) was identified during a study of PD-1 blockade in mismatch repair-deficient tumors. Between the trimmed V and J ends, which lost 8 bases and 2 bases, there was a span of 6 bases. The germline gives CDR1 MNHNS, CDR2 SASEGT. The CDR3 covers 11 residues. Method: immunoSEQ multiplex PCR; TCRdb's copy keeps in-frame clones and lacks some. The data show around 68,000 clones, with 70% to 80% seen just once and 4.5% to 6% held by the top ten. The sequences come from peripheral blood, collected 2 weeks after starting pembrolizumab. The chain links TRBV6-1 to TRBJ1-1, with D unclear. The sequence was obtained from an adult with mismatch repair-deficient cancer. The CDR3 here is CASHSNTEAFF. CDR3 DNA: TGTGCCAGCCATAGCAACACTGAAGCTTTCTTT.